Below, 30 T cell receptor beta chains from the same sample are listed, as sequenced in a study of cytomegalovirus exposure and HLA in healthy donors. In the PCR, 60 Vbeta and 13 Jbeta primers were used. The repertoire was sequenced with immunoSEQ multiplex PCR; TCRdb's copy has only in-frame clones and lacks some. The top ten clones hold 3.8% of a sample with approximately 190,000 clones, about 84% of them seen once. Sequencing input: PBMCs. Receptor source: a man aged 50 to 59 in good health and CMV-seronegative.

V and J are TRBV7-2 and TRBJ2-2, with 7 nucleotides matching TRBD1. J gave up 5 bases and V 0 bases, and 9 bases lay outside the gene matches. Germline V CDR1 and CDR2: SGHTA, FQGNSA. This CDR3 region has 17 residues. CDR3 sequence: CASSLAGRQGPTGELFF. The CDR3 DNA sequence: TGTGCCAGCAGCTTAGCGGGGAGACAGGGCCCAACCGGGGAGCTGTTTTTT.

The chain is built from TRBV6-5 and TRBJ1-6; D call uncertain. This CDR3 comprises 15 residues. V lost 0 bases, J lost 10 bases, and 13 bases lay in between. CDR1 and CDR2 from the germline V gene are MNHEY and SVGAGI. This CDR3 is CASSYSYDGKSPLHF. The CDR3 nucleotides are TGTGCCAGCAGTTACTCGTACGACGGGAAATCACCCCTCCACTTT.

The chain joins TRBV7-2 to TRBJ2-3; 7 bases map to TRBD2. The CDR3 is 15 residues long. The germline gives CDR1 SGHTA, CDR2 FQGNSA. With 2 bases clipped from V and 7 bases from J, the junction kept 9 bases outside the gene matches. The CDR3 region has the DNA TGTGCCAGCAGCTTACAGGGAGGGCGGATGAATACGCAGTATTTT. This encodes CASSLQGGRMNTQYF.

The chain has TRBV6-5 and TRBJ2-2, with D possibly TRBD2 on 5 matching bases. Trimming took 0 bases from V and 0 from J, leaving 8 bases between them. Germline loops: CDR1 MNHEY, CDR2 SVGAGI. The CDR3 sequence is 16 residues long. The CDR3 loop is CASSYSHGANTGELFF. The CDR3 nucleotides read TGTGCCAGCAGTTACTCCCACGGGGCGAACACCGGGGAGCTGTTTTTT.

This clone was counted once. The chain uses TRBV18 and TRBJ1-4; D is perhaps TRBD1 (6 bases). The CDR3 has 14 residues. Looked up from germline, CDR1 is KGHSH and CDR2 is LQKENI. V dropped 1 base and J dropped 11 bases, with 14 bases sitting between them. CDR3 DNA: TGTGCCAGCTCACCACAGGGGGAAGTTTATAAACTGTTTTTT. This encodes CASSPQGEVYKLFF.

The chain links TRBV11-2 to TRBJ2-3, with D possibly being TRBD1 (6 bases). Trimming removed 0 bases from V and 6 bases from J, with 10 bases in between. This CDR3 region has 14 residues. Germline assignment: CDR1 SGHAT and CDR2 FQNNGV. The CDR3 here is CASSLDSRGDTQYF. DNA for the CDR3: TGTGCCAGCAGCTTAGATTCCAGGGGTGATACGCAGTATTTT.

This clone has only one observation. CDR3: CATGRTSANTGELFF. The CDR3, as DNA: TGTGCCACTGGGAGGACTAGCGCGAACACCGGGGAGCTGTTTTTT. V is TRBV15 and J is TRBJ2-2; 9 bases line up with TRBD2. This CDR3 has 15 residues. Germline V gives CDR1 LNHNV, CDR2 YYDKDF (reference sequence). V gave up 9 bases and J gave up 0 bases; unmatched junction bases: 5. The full variable domain, completed using reference TRBV15 and TRBJ2-2, is DAMVIQNPRYQVTQFGKPVTLSCSQTLNHNVMYWYQQKSSQAPKLLFHYYDKDFNNEADTPDNFQSRRPNTSFCFLDIRSPGLGDTAMYLCATGRTSANTGELFFGEGSRLTVL.

This chain links TRBV6-1 with TRBJ1-5, with no clear D. Trimming cost V 1 base and J 1 base, with 14 bases left between them. Germline V gene data show CDR1 as MNHNS and CDR2 as SASEGT. This CDR3 contains 17 residues. The CDR3 loop is CASSEVVWRLSNQPQHF. The CDR3 DNA sequence: TGTGCCAGCAGTGAAGTCGTATGGAGGTTGAGCAATCAGCCCCAGCATTTT.

The chain joins TRBV7-3 to TRBJ2-2; the D is unclear. V was shortened by 8 bases and J by 4 bases, with 14 bases between the two germline ends. The CDR3 consists of 14 residues. In germline, CDR1 is SGHTA, CDR2 FQGTGA. CDR3 sequence (DNA): TGTGCCAGCTCAGACGGCCGCGGCACCGGGGAGCTGTTTTTT. It yields the protein CASSDGRGTGELFF.

This clone showed up just once. The chain is built from TRBV25-1 and TRBJ1-1, with unresolved D. The length of the CDR3 is 14 residues. Germline-derived CDR1 and CDR2 are MGHDK and SYGVNS. Trimming removed 2 bases at V and 4 bases at J, with 11 bases between. This chain's CDR3 is CASSEPRLSTEAFF. For the CDR3, the DNA is TGTGCCAGCAGTGAACCCCGTTTGAGCACTGAAGCTTTCTTT.

The chain has TRBV7-8 and TRBJ2-2, with D perhaps matching TRBD2 (6 bases). Per the germline V gene, CDR1 is SGHVS and CDR2 is FQNEAQ. The CDR3 covers 17 residues. The V end was cut by 5 bases, the J end by 6 bases, with 22 bases between. In DNA form, the CDR3 reads TGTGCCAGCAGCGTGCCGGGACGGGGAGGAGTGGCCGGGGAGCTGTTTTTT. Amino acid sequence: CASSVPGRGGVAGELFF.

The CDR3 DNA is TGTGCCACCAGCAGAGACCCTGACAGAAGTGAAGCTTTCTTT. Its translation: CATSRDPDRSEAFF. The chain employs TRBV15 and TRBJ1-1; D perhaps matches TRBD1 (5 bases). Germline CDR1 is LNHNV and CDR2 is YYDKDF (reference sequence). The CDR3 loop spans 14 amino acids. V was trimmed by 0 bases and J by 7 bases, leaving 12 bases between them. The full variable domain, with the rest looked up from reference TRBV15 and TRBJ1-1, is DAMVIQNPRYQVTQFGKPVTLSCSQTLNHNVMYWYQQKSSQAPKLLFHYYDKDFNNEADTPDNFQSRRPNTSFCFLDIRSPGLGDTAMYLCATSRDPDRSEAFFGQGTRLTVV.

The rearrangement links TRBV29-1 to TRBJ2-5, with 7 bases lining up with TRBD1. V gave up 7 bases and J gave up 1 base; unmatched junction bases: 3. The CDR3 is 12 amino acids. Germline CDR1 is SQVTM and CDR2 is ANQGSEA. This CDR3 reads CSARDSQETQYF. The DNA of the CDR3 is TGCAGCGCCCGGGACAGCCAAGAGACCCAGTACTTC.

This chain uses TRBV7-2 with TRBJ1-6, with 7 bases lining up with TRBD1. The germline V gene encodes CDR1 SGHTA and CDR2 FQGNSA. The CDR3 totals 16 residues. With V trimmed by 3 bases and J by 6 bases, 8 bases remained unmatched. As DNA, the CDR3 is TGTGCCAGCAGCTTCCGGACAGGCCTTTCTAATTCACCCCTCCACTTT. Protein: CASSFRTGLSNSPLHF.

This sequence joins TRBV7-9 and TRBJ2-1; D is perhaps TRBD2 (7 bases). Germline loops: CDR1 SEHNR, CDR2 FQNEAQ (reference sequence). Trimming pared 5 bases from V and 6 bases from J, leaving 20 bases between. The CDR3 spans 16 residues. The CDR3 reads CASSPGGGGRSNEQFF. The CDR3 DNA reads TGTGCCAGCAGCCCGGGCGGCGGGGGCCGGTCCAATGAGCAGTTCTTC.

The chain recombines TRBV5-4 with TRBJ1-6; TRBD1 matches at 7 bases. Germline-derived CDR1 and CDR2 are SGHNT and YYREEE (reference sequence). The CDR3 spans 16 residues. The V segment lost 4 bases and the J segment 0 bases; nucleotides outside the gene matches: 4. CDR3 amino acids: CASSQDRSSYNSPLHF. The DNA of the CDR3 is TGTGCCAGCAGCCAGGACAGGAGCTCCTATAATTCACCCCTCCACTTT.

The chain employs TRBV27 and TRBJ1-2, with D perhaps matching TRBD1 (5 bases). This CDR3 contains 12 residues. Germline loops: CDR1 MNHEY, CDR2 SMNVEV (reference sequence). The V gene lost 7 bases and the J gene lost 7 bases, with 13 bases spanning the gap. The CDR3 spells CASKTQGCGYTF. For the CDR3, the DNA is TGTGCCAGCAAGACCCAGGGATGTGGCTACACCTTC.

V gene TRBV4-3 combines with J gene TRBJ1-2; D is unclear. The CDR3 sequence is 15 residues long. Trimming took off 0 bases at V and 3 bases at J, with 11 bases between the two ends. Germline CDR1 LGHNA, CDR2 YSLEER. The CDR3 is CASSQDRIGDYGYTF. The CDR3 DNA follows: TGCGCCAGCAGCCAAGATCGGATCGGAGACTATGGCTACACCTTC.

The V call is TRBV18, the J call TRBJ1-4; D call uncertain. This CDR3 spans 13 amino acids. Germline CDR1 reads KGHSH; CDR2 reads LQKENI. Trimming pared 5 bases from V and 4 bases from J, leaving 8 bases between. The CDR3 loop is CASSNGVNEKLFF. DNA for the CDR3: TGTGCCAGCTCAAACGGGGTTAATGAAAAACTGTTTTTT.

This rearrangement joins TRBV4-1 to TRBJ2-6; possibly TRBD1 for D (6 bases). CDR1 is MGHRA and CDR2 is YSYEKL in the germline V gene. The CDR3 contains 18 residues. The V end lost 4 bases, the J end lost 2 bases, and 18 bases lay between the germline ends. As DNA, the CDR3 is TGCGCCAGCAGCCTCTCACGGGGCACAGGGCCTGGGGCCAACGTCCTGACTTTC. Translation: CASSLSRGTGPGANVLTF.

The chain employs TRBV7-2 and TRBJ2-3, with TRBD2 matching 8 bases. CDR1 and CDR2 from the germline V gene are SGHTA and FQGNSA. The CDR3 has 16 amino acids. Losses at the gene ends were 7 bases for V and 5 bases for J; bases not matched to a gene: 14. The chain's CDR3 is CASTTGIPGGQDTQYF. In DNA form, the CDR3 reads TGTGCCAGCACCACAGGGATACCGGGGGGGCAAGATACGCAGTATTTT.

J is TRBJ2-2 and V is TRBV5-1; maybe TRBD2 (5 bases). Germline CDR1 reads SGHRS; CDR2 reads YFSETQ. The CDR3 contains 17 residues. The V gene lost 7 bases and the J gene lost 0 bases, with 19 bases spanning the gap. In DNA form, the CDR3 reads TGCGCCAGCTGTCGACCGATGGGAGAAGCGAACACCGGGGAGCTGTTTTTT. This codes for CASCRPMGEANTGELFF. The entire variable domain, with the rest obtained from reference TRBV5-1 and TRBJ2-2, is as follows: KAGVTQTPRYLIKTRGQQVTLSCSPISGHRSVSWYQQTPGQGLQFLFEYFSETQRNKGNFPGRFSGRQFSNSRSEMNVSTLELGDSALYLCASCRPMGEANTGELFFGEGSRLTVL.

The chain is built from TRBV19 and TRBJ1-6; no clear D gene. V lost 1 base to trimming and J lost 7 bases, with 5 bases between them. CDR1 and CDR2 from the germline V gene are LNHDA and SQIVND (reference sequence). CDR3 length: 13 amino acids. The CDR3 here is CASSIGGNSPLHF. The CDR3 nucleotides read TGTGCCAGTAGTATAGGCGGCAATTCACCCCTCCACTTT. Full variable domain (rest looked up from reference TRBV19 and TRBJ1-6): DGGITQSPKYLFRKEGQNVTLSCEQNLNHDAMYWYRQDPGQGLRLIYYSQIVNDFQKGDIAEGYSVSREKKESFPLTVTSAQKNPTAFYLCASSIGGNSPLHFGNGTRLTVT.

The chain combines TRBV7-2 with TRBJ2-7; 7 positions match TRBD2. The CDR3 runs 14 residues. Germline V gene sequence: CDR1 SGHTA, CDR2 FQGNSA. Trimming at V came to 3 bases and at J to 5 bases, leaving 7 bases not matched to a gene. The CDR3 region is CASSLWEGADEQYF. CDR3 coding DNA: TGTGCCAGCAGCTTGTGGGAGGGTGCCGACGAGCAGTACTTC.

This clone has a handful of counts. This sequence joins TRBV6-1 and TRBJ2-1; D is unclear. The CDR3 consists of 15 residues. Trimming pared 8 bases from V and 0 bases from J, leaving 14 bases between. CDR1 is MNHNS and CDR2 is SASEGT in the germline V gene. The CDR3 loop is CASVRLASSYNEQFF. The DNA of the CDR3 is TGTGCCAGCGTCCGCTTGGCAAGCTCCTACAATGAGCAGTTCTTC.

The chain is built from TRBV11-2 and TRBJ1-1; the D is unclear. The V and J ends lost 4 bases and 4 bases respectively, with 16 bases between them. The length of the CDR3 is 15 residues. Germline V gene data show CDR1 as SGHAT and CDR2 as FQNNGV. CDR3 coding DNA: TGTGCCAGCAGCTACTATTTATCGAGGGCCACTGAAGCTTTCTTT. Protein product: CASSYYLSRATEAFF.

The rearrangement links TRBV4-3 to TRBJ2-3; TRBD2 aligns across 11 bases. The germline CDR1 and CDR2 sequences are LGHNA and YSLEER. The CDR3 is 16 residues long. Germline trimming cut 1 base from V and 5 bases from J; bases unmatched to any gene: 5. The CDR3 bases are TGCGCCAGCAGCCAAGGGCATAGCGGGGGGGGAGATACGCAGTATTTT. This translates into CASSQGHSGGGDTQYF.

The V gene is TRBV4-1, the J gene TRBJ1-5; D gene unclear. Trimming shortened V by 1 base and J by 4 bases, and 11 bases separated the two germline ends. The CDR3 is made up of 15 amino acids. Looked up from germline, CDR1 is MGHRA and CDR2 is YSYEKL. The CDR3: CASSQVGQLNQPQHF. The CDR3 DNA reads as TGCGCCAGCAGCCAAGTTGGGCAGCTAAATCAGCCCCAGCATTTT.

The chain employs TRBV10-3 and TRBJ2-6; no clear D gene. Trimming left V 0 bases short and J 4 bases short, with 7 bases between. Germline V gives CDR1 ENHRY, CDR2 SYGVKD. This CDR3 is 15 amino acids long. This CDR3 is CAISESVAGANVLTF. The DNA for the CDR3 is TGTGCCATCAGTGAGTCGGTAGCCGGGGCCAACGTCCTGACTTTC.

The rearrangement uses TRBV27 and TRBJ2-3, with 7 positions matching TRBD2. Germline trimming cut 6 bases from V and 2 bases from J; bases unmatched to any gene: 5. Germline CDR1 MNHEY, CDR2 SMNVEV (reference sequence). CDR3 length: 14 amino acids. CDR3 protein: CASRSGVSTDTQYF. The CDR3 nucleotides are TGTGCCAGCAGGAGCGGGGTCTCCACAGATACGCAGTATTTT.